This T cell receptor beta chain emerged from a study of beta chain features in type 1 diabetes. Study-wide points: Within each of all four CD4+ subsets, Type 1 diabetes patients had TCRB CDR3s that were moderately but significantly shorter.

Reverse transcription of all isolated RNA meant that expressed TCRB transcripts were sequenced. The repertoire was sequenced with immunoSEQ multiplex PCR; TCRdb's copy has only in-frame clones and lacks some. The sample records about 650,000 clones, 9.5% to 15% being singletons. V lost 0 bases to trimming and J lost 7 bases, with 14 bases between them. Germline V gene data show CDR1 as SGHRS and CDR2 as YFSETQ. The CDR3 covers 14 residues. On this clone itself: The antigen remains unidentified.

The sequence was collected from a young man with type 1 diabetes. The chain uses TRBV5-1 and TRBJ2-7; perhaps TRBD1 as D (5 bases). The sample was naive CD4+ T cells from blood. The CDR3 region has the DNA TGCGCCAGCAGCTTGGCCATAGGGGCCAGGGAGCAGTACTTC. Translated, it gives CASSLAIGAREQYF.